This T cell receptor beta chain was recovered during a study of shared clonotypes between healthy human individuals. With 0 bases clipped from V and 6 bases from J, the junction kept 11 bases outside the gene matches. This CDR3 is built from 18 residues. Germline V CDR1 and CDR2: LGHNT, FRNRAP. Produced via immunoSEQ multiplex PCR; TCRdb's table is partial and in-frame only. The data contain about 2.4 million clones, just over 90% of them singletons. Donation came from healthy HIV-negative adults that had no recent acute infections or vaccinations. Sequencing was carried out using naive CD4+ T cells sorted from blood. Documented subset: CD45RA+ positively selected. The gene calls are TRBV12-5 and TRBJ2-1; 10 bases map to TRBD2. This clonotype originated in a man between 18 and 35 years old in good health. As DNA, the CDR3 is TGTGCTAGTGGTTTGGTTCCCGGTCCGGGACTAGCGAGCAATGAGCAGTTCTTC. It is translated as CASGLVPGPGLASNEQFF.